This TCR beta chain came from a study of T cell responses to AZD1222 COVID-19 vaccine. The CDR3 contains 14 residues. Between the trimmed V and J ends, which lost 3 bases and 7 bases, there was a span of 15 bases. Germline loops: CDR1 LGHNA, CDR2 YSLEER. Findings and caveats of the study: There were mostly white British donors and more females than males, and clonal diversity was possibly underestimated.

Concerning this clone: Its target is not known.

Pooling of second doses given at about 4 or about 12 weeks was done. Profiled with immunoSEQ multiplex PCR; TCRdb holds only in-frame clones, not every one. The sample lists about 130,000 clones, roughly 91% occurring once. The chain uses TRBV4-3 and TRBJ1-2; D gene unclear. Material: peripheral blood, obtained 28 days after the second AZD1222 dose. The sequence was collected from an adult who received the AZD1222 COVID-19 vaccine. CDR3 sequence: CASSQFPGGGGYTF. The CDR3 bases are TGCGCCAGCAGCCAGTTCCCAGGAGGAGGTGGCTACACCTTC.